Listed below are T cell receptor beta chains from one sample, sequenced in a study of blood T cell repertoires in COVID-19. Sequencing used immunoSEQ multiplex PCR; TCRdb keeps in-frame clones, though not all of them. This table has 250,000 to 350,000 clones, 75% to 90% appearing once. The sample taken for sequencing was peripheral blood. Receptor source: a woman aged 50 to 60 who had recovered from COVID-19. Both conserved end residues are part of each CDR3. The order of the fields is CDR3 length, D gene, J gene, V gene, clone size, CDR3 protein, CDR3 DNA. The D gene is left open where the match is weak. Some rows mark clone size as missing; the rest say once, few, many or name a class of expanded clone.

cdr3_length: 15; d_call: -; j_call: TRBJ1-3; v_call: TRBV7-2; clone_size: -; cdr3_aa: CASRSGHPIRDTIYF; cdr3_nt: TGTGCCAGCAGGTCGGGACACCCTATTAGGGACACCATATATTTT
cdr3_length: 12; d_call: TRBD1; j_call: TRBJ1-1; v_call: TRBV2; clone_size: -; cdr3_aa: CASRVTGGTAFF; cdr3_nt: TGTGCCAGCAGGGTGACAGGGGGTACGGCTTTCTTT
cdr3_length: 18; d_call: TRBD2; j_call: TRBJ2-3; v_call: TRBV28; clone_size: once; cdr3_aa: CASSPFISLAKGADTQYF; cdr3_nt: TGTGCCAGCAGTCCCTTCATCTCACTAGCGAAAGGGGCAGATACGCAGTATTTT
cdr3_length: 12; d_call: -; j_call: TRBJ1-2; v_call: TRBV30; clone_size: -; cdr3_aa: CAWGGHSYGYTF; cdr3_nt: TGTGCCTGGGGAGGACATTCTTATGGCTACACCTTC
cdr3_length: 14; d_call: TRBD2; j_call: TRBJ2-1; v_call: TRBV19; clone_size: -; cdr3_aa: CASSTSGRHNEQFF; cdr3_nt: TGTGCCAGTAGTACCAGCGGGAGGCACAATGAGCAGTTCTTC
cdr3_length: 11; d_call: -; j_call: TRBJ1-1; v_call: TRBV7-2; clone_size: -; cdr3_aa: CASSMYTEAFF; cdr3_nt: TGTGCCAGCAGTATGTACACTGAAGCTTTCTTT
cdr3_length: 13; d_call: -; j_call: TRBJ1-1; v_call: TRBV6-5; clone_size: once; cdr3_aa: CASSLVRNTEAFF; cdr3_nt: TGTGCCAGCAGCCTGGTCAGGAACACTGAAGCTTTCTTT
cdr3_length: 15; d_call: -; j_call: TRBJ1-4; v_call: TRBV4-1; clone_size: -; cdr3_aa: CASSQVAQPNEKLFF; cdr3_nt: TGCGCCAGCAGCCAAGTCGCACAGCCAAATGAAAAACTGTTTTTT
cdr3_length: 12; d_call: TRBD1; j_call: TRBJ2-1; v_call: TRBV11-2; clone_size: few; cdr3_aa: CASSFRGFEQFF; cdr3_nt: TGTGCCAGCAGCTTCAGGGGGTTCGAGCAGTTCTTC
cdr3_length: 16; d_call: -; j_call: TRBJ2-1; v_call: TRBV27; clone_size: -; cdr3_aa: CASSFSGGSYGDEQFF; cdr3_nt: TGTGCCAGCAGTTTCTCAGGAGGGTCTTACGGGGATGAGCAGTTCTTC
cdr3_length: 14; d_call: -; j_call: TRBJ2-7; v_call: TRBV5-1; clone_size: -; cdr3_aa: CASSLARAPYEQYF; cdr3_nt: TGCGCCAGCAGCTTGGCCAGGGCCCCCTACGAGCAGTACTTC
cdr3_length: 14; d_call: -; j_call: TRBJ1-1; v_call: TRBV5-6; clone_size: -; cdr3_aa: CASSLYRMNTEAFF; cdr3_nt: TGTGCCAGCAGCTTATACAGGATGAACACTGAAGCTTTCTTT
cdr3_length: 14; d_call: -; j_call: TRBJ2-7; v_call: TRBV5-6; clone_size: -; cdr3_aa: CASSLFRDTYEQYF; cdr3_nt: TGTGCCAGCAGCTTGTTCAGGGACACCTACGAGCAGTACTTC
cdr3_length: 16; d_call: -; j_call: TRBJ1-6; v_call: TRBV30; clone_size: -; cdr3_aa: CAWSVRGAGYNSPLHF; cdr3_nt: TGTGCCTGGAGTGTGAGAGGCGCGGGCTATAATTCACCCCTCCACTTT
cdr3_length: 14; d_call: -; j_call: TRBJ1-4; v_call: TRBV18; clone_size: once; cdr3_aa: CASSPGLSGEKLFF; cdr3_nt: TGTGCCAGCTCACCAGGTTTATCGGGAGAAAAACTGTTTTTT
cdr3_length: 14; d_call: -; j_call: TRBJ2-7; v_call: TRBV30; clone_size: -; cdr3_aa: CACRRAGGSNEQYF; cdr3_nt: TGTGCCTGTAGACGGGCAGGGGGGAGCAACGAGCAGTACTTC
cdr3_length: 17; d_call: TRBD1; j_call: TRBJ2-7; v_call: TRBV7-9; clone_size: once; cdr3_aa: CASSTWTGGLSDYEQYF; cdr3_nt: TGTGCCAGCAGCACGTGGACAGGGGGCTTATCGGACTACGAGCAGTACTTC
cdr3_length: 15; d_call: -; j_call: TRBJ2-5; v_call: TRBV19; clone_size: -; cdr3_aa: CASSIEGVSGETQYF; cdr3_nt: TGTGCCAGTAGTATAGAAGGGGTCTCTGGGGAGACCCAGTACTTC
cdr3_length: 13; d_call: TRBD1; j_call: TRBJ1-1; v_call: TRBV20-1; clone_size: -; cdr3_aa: CSASRQGGVEAFF; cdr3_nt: TGCAGTGCTAGTAGACAGGGAGGCGTTGAAGCTTTCTTT
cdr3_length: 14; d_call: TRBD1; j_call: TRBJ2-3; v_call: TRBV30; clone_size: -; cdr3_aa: CAWGQGSATDTQYF; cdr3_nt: TGTGCCTGGGGACAGGGTTCTGCCACAGATACGCAGTATTTT
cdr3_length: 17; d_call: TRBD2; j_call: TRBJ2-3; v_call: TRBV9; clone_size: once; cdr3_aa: CASSLVGGRARTDTQYF; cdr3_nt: TGTGCCAGCAGCCTTGTAGGAGGGAGGGCCCGCACAGATACGCAGTATTTT
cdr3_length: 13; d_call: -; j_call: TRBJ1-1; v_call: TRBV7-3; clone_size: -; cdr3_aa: CASSSQSHTEAFF; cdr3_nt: TGTGCCAGCAGCTCCCAAAGCCACACTGAAGCTTTCTTT
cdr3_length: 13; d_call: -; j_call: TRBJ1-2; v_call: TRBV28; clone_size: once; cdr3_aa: CASSYRVNYGYTF; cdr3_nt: TGTGCCAGCAGTTACAGGGTAAACTATGGCTACACCTTC
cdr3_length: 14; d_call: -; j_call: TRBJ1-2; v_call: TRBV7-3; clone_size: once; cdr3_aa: CASSPVGGDHGYTF; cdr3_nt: TGTGCCAGCAGCCCCGTAGGGGGGGATCATGGCTACACCTTC
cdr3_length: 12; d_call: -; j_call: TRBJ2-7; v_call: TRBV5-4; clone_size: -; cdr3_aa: CASSSDSYEQYF; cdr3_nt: TGTGCCAGCAGCTCCGACAGCTACGAGCAGTACTTC
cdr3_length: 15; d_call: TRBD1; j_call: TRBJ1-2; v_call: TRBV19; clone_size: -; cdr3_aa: CASSIVPGGNNGYTF; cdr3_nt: TGTGCCAGTAGTATAGTCCCAGGGGGAAACAATGGCTACACCTTC
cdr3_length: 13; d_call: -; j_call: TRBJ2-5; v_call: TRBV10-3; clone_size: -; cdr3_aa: CAISSGVGETQYF; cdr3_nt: TGTGCCATCAGTTCAGGGGTGGGGGAGACCCAGTACTTC
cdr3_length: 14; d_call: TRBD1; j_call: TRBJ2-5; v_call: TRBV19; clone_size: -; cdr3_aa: CASSMTGGEETQYF; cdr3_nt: TGTGCCAGTAGTATGACAGGGGGCGAAGAGACCCAGTACTTC
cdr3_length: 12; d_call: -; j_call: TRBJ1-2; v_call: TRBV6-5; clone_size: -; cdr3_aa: CASTSGLYGYTF; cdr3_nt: TGTGCCAGCACTTCAGGCCTCTATGGCTACACCTTC
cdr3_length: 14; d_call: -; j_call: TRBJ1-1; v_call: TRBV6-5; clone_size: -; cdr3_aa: CASRETTLNTEAFF; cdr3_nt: TGTGCCAGCAGGGAGACGACGCTGAACACTGAAGCTTTCTTT
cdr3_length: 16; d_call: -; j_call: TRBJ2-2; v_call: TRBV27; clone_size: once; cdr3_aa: CASRSRFPSSTGELFF; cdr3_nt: TGTGCCAGCAGGTCGAGATTTCCCTCGAGCACCGGGGAGCTGTTTTTT
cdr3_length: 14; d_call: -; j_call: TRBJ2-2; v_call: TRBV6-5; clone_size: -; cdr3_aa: CASSSTRLSGELFF; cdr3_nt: TGTGCCAGCAGTTCCACACGCTTGTCCGGGGAGCTGTTTTTT
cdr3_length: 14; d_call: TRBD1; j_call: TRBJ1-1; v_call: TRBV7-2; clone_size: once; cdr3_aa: CASSLGQTNTEAFF; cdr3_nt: TGTGCCAGCAGCCTGGGACAGACCAACACTGAAGCTTTCTTT
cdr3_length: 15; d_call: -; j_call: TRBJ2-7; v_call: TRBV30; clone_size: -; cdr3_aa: CAWDRGRGLTYEQYF; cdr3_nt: TGTGCCTGGGACCGCGGTAGGGGCCTTACCTACGAGCAGTACTTC
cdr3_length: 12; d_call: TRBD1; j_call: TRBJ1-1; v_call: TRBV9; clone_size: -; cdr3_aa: CASSVGTAEAFF; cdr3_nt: TGTGCCAGCAGCGTCGGGACAGCTGAAGCTTTCTTT
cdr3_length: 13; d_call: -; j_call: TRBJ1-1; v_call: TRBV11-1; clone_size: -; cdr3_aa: CASSLVGRSEAFF; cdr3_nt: TGTGCCAGCAGCTTAGTGGGCAGAAGTGAAGCTTTCTTT
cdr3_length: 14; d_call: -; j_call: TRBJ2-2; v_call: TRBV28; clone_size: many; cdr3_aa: CASSLQGDTGELFF; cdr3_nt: TGTGCCAGCAGTTTACAAGGGGATACCGGGGAGCTGTTTTTT
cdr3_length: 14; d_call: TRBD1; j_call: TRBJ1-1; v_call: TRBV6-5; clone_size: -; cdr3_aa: CASSQWTGDTEAFF; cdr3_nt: TGTGCCAGCAGTCAATGGACAGGGGACACTGAAGCTTTCTTT
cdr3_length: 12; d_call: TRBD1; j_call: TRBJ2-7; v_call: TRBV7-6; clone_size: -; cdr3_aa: CASGDRVYEQYF; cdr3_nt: TGTGCCAGCGGGGACAGGGTCTACGAGCAGTACTTC
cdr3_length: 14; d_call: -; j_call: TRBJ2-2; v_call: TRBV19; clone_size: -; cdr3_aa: CASAPSPEGGELFF; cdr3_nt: TGTGCCAGTGCTCCCAGTCCGGAGGGCGGGGAGCTGTTTTTT
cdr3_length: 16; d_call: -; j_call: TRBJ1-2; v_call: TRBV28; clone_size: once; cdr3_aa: CASSSPQRGAGGGYTF; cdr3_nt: TGTGCCAGCAGTAGTCCCCAACGGGGGGCAGGTGGTGGCTACACCTTC
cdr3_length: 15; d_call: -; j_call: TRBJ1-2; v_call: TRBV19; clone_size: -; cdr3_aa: CASSTPQAGGYGYTF; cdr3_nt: TGTGCCAGTAGTACACCCCAAGCAGGAGGGTATGGCTACACCTTC
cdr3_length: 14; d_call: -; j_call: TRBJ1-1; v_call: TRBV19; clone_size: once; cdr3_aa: CASSIRGTNTEAFF; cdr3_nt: TGTGCCAGTAGTATTAGGGGAACAAACACTGAAGCTTTCTTT
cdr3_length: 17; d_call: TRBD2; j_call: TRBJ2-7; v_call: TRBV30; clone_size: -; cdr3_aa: CAWSVGLAGGPGYEQYF; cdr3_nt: TGTGCCTGGAGTGTCGGCCTAGCGGGAGGGCCCGGCTACGAGCAGTACTTC
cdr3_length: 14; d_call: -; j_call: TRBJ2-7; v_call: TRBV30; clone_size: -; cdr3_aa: CAWSLNRDSYEQYF; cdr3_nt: TGTGCCTGGAGTTTAAACAGGGACTCCTACGAGCAGTACTTC
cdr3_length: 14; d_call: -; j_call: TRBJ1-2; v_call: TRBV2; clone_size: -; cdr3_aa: CASISGRAVGGYTF; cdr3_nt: TGTGCCAGCATAAGTGGGAGGGCAGTGGGCGGCTACACCTTC
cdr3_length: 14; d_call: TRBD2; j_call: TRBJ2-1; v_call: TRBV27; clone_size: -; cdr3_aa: CASSGTYNYNEQFF; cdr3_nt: TGTGCCAGTAGCGGGACTTACAACTACAATGAGCAGTTCTTC
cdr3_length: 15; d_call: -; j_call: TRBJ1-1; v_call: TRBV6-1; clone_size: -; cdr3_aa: CASSEVTGVLTEAFF; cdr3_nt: TGTGCCAGCAGTGAAGTGACAGGCGTCTTGACTGAAGCTTTCTTT
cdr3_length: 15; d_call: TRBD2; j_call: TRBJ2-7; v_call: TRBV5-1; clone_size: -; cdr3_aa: CASTGLAGVTYEQYF; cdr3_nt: TGCGCCAGCACCGGACTAGCGGGAGTTACGTACGAGCAGTACTTC
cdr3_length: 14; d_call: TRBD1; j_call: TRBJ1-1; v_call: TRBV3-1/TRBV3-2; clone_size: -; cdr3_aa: CASSQETGAVEAFF; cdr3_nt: TGTGCCAGCAGCCAAGAGACAGGGGCCGTTGAAGCTTTCTTT
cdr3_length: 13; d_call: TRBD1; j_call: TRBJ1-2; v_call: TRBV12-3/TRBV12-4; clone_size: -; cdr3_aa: CASSLGQGARRTF; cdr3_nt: TGTGCCAGCAGTTTGGGGCAGGGGGCGCGTCGTACCTTC
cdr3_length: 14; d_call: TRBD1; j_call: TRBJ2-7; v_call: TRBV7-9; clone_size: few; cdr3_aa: CASSPRDRGWEQYF; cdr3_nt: TGTGCCAGCAGCCCTCGGGACAGGGGATGGGAGCAGTACTTC
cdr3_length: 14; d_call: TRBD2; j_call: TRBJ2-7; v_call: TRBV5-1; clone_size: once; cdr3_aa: CASSLGLAGSEQYF; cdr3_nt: TGCGCCAGCAGCTTGGGGCTAGCGGGGAGCGAGCAGTACTTC
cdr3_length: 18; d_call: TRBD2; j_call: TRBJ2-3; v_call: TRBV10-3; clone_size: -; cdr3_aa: CAIRGTSGGAPYTDTQYF; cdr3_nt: TGTGCCATCAGGGGTACAAGCGGGGGGGCCCCCTACACAGATACGCAGTATTTT
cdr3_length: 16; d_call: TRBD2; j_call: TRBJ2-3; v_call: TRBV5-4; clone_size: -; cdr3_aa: CASSFNKRGVTDTQYF; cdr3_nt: TGTGCCAGCAGCTTTAACAAGCGGGGGGTCACAGATACGCAGTATTTT
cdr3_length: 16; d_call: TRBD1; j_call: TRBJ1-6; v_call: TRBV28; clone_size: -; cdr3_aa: CASTWGGQGGFSPLHF; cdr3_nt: TGTGCCAGCACCTGGGGCGGACAGGGCGGATTTTCACCCCTCCACTTT
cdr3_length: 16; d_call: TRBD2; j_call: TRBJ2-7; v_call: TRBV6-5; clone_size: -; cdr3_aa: CASSYSFGLAGYEQYF; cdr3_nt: TGTGCCAGCAGTTACTCATTCGGACTAGCAGGTTACGAGCAGTACTTC